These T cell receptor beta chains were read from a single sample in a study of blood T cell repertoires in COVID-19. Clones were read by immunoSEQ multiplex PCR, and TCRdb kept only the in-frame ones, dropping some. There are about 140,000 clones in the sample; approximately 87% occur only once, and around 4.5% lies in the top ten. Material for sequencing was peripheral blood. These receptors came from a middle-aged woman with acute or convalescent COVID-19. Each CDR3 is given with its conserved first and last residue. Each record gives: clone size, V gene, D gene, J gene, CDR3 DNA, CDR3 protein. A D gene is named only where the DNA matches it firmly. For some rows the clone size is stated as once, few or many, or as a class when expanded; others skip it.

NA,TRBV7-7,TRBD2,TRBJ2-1,TGTGCTAGCAGCTTATGGGAGGGGACTCCCGACAATGAGCAGTTCTTC,CASSLWEGTPDNEQFF
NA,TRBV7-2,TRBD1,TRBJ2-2,TGTGCCAGCAGCTTACAGGGGGCCCGGAACACCGGGGAGCTGTTTTTT,CASSLQGARNTGELFF
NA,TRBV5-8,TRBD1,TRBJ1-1,TGTGCCAGCAGCTTGGACAGGGGGCGCAGCCACTTT,CASSLDRGRSHF
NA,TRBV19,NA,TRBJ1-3,TGTGCCAGTCGCCCGAGGGGGACTGGAAACACCATATATTTT,CASRPRGTGNTIYF
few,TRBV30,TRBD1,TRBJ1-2,TGTGCCTGGAGTTACAGACAGGGGGCGCTTGGCTACACCTTC,CAWSYRQGALGYTF
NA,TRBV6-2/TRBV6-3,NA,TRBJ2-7,TGTGCCAGCAGTTACTGGGGCGACGAGCAGTACTTC,CASSYWGDEQYF
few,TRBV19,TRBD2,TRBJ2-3,TGTGCCAGTAGCGATGTCGGACTAGCGGGACCAGATACGCAGTATTTT,CASSDVGLAGPDTQYF
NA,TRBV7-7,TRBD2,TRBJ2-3,TGTGCTAGCAGCCCTGGACTAGCGGCAGATACGCAGTATTTT,CASSPGLAADTQYF
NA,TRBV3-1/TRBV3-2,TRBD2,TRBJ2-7,TGTGCCAGCAGCCCGGGACTAGCGTCTCGCGAGCAGTACTTC,CASSPGLASREQYF
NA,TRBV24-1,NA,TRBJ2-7,TGTGCCACCAGTGATTTGTGCAACGCATTCGGTAGGCAGGCGACCTACGAGCAGTACTTC,CATSDLCNAFGRQATYEQYF
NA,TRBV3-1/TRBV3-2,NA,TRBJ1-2,TGTGCCAGCAGCCATCTTGGCACAGAAGGATACTATGGCTACACCTTC,CASSHLGTEGYYGYTF
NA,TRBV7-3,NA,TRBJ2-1,TGTGCCAGCAGTTCACAGGGAAGGGGTCAGTACAATGAGCAGTTCTTC,CASSSQGRGQYNEQFF
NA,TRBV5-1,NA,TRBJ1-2,TGCGCCAGCAGCTTGGACAGGGAGGGAGGTGGCTACACCTTC,CASSLDREGGGYTF
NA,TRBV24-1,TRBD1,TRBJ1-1,TGTGCCACAAATCAGGGGGCGAACACTGAAGCTTTCTTT,CATNQGANTEAFF
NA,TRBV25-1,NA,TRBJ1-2,TGTGCCAGCAGTGTCGATACCGGGGTTGGTGGCTACACCTTC,CASSVDTGVGGYTF
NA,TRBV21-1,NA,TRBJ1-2,TGTGCCAGCAGCAAAGGTGGCAGGTTATTCTATGGCTACACCTTC,CASSKGGRLFYGYTF
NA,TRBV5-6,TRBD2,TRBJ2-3,TGTGCCAGCAGCCCTCTAGCGGGAGGAGGGGGGGCAGATACGCAGTATTTT,CASSPLAGGGGADTQYF
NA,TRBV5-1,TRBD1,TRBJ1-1,TGCGCCAGCAGCCCAACATGGCCTTCACAGGGGGCCGAAACTGAAGCTTTCTTT,CASSPTWPSQGAETEAFF
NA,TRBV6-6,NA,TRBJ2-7,TGTGCCAGCAGTTCCGCCAGATCAGGGTACCCTTACGAGCAGTACTTC,CASSSARSGYPYEQYF
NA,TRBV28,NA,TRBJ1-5,TGTGCCAGCAGTCCGGCTCAGGGCAGGGGCGGCAATCAGCCCCAGCATTTT,CASSPAQGRGGNQPQHF
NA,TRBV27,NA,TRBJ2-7,TGTGCCAGCAGTGTGGAAGGGGGGGGTCTCTACGAGCAGTACTTC,CASSVEGGGLYEQYF
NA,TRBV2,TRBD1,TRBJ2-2,TGTGCCAGCGATTTAACAGGGGGGACCGGGGAGCTGTTTTTT,CASDLTGGTGELFF
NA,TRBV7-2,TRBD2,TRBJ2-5,TGTGCCAGCAGCTTAGGCGGGAGAGAGACCCAGTACTTC,CASSLGGRETQYF
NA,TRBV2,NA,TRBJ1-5,TGTGCCAGCACCTGGGGGGAATTAGGTAGCAATCAGCCCCAGCATTTT,CASTWGELGSNQPQHF
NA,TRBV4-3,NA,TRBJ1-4,TGCGCCAGCAGCCAGCTTTACGGGGATCGTTCCGAAAAACTGTTTTTT,CASSQLYGDRSEKLFF
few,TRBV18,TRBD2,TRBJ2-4,TGTGCCAGCTCACCACCGCCGGGGGGGAACATTCAGTACTTC,CASSPPPGGNIQYF
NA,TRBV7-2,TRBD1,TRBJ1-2,TGTGCCAGCAGCTTAGAGGGGACAGGGACCTATGGCTACACCTTC,CASSLEGTGTYGYTF
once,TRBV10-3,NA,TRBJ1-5,TGTGCCATCAGTGAAGATGGGGGCTACAATCAGCCCCAGCATTTT,CAISEDGGYNQPQHF
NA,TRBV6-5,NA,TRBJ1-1,TGTGCCAGCAGTTACGGGCGGACTTGGGGCACTGAAGCTTTCTTT,CASSYGRTWGTEAFF
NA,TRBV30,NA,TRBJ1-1,TGTGCTTATGAAGGGGTTTGGGGCACTGAAGCTTTCTTT,CAYEGVWGTEAFF
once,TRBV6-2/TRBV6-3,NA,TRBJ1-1,TGTGCCAGCAGTTACGGCCGATTGAACACTGAAGCTTTCTTT,CASSYGRLNTEAFF
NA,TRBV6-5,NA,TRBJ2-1,TGTGCCAGCAGTCAGACGGGACTCCTCTACAATGAGCAGTTCTTC,CASSQTGLLYNEQFF
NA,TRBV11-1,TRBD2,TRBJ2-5,TGTGCCAGCAGCCCAAGACTAGCGGGAAAAGAGACCCAGTACTTC,CASSPRLAGKETQYF
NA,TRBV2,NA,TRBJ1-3,TGTGCCAGCAGGAGAATCGGCCCGGCGGACACCATATATTTT,CASRRIGPADTIYF
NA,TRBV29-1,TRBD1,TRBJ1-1,TGCAGCGTGAGACAGGGGTCATCTGAAGCTTTCTTT,CSVRQGSSEAFF
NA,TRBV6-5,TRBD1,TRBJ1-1,TGTGCCAGCAGTTTTCCGGGACAGGTCACTGAAGCTTTCTTT,CASSFPGQVTEAFF
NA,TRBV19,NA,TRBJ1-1,TGTGCCAGTAGAAACCGGGGAGTGAACACTGAAGCTTTCTTT,CASRNRGVNTEAFF
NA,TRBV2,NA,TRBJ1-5,TGTGCCAGCAGTGACTCGGCAGAGCAAGGGGATCAGCCCCAGCATTTT,CASSDSAEQGDQPQHF
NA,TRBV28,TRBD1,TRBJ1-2,TGTGCCAGCAGTTCAGGGGGCGCAATCTATGGCTACACCTTC,CASSSGGAIYGYTF
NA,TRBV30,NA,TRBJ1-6,TGTGCCTGGAGTCCACTACCGGGTTTGGCCCTCCACTTT,CAWSPLPGLALHF
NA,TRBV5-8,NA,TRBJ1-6,TGTGCCAGCAGCTATTTACTGAAACGGAATTCACCCCTCCACTTT,CASSYLLKRNSPLHF
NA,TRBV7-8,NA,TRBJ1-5,TGTGCCAGCAGCTTACAGGGCAATCAGCCCCAGCATTTT,CASSLQGNQPQHF
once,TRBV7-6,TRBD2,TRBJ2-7,TGTGCCAGCAGCCCGGGACTAGCGGGAGTGGGCCCTTCCTACGAGCAGTACTTC,CASSPGLAGVGPSYEQYF
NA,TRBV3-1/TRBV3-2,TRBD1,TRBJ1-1,TGTGCCAGCAGCGGACAGGCGAACACTGAAGCTTTCTTT,CASSGQANTEAFF
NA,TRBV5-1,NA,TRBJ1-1,TGCGCCAGCAGCTTGGAGGGAGGGATCACTGAAGCTTTCTTT,CASSLEGGITEAFF
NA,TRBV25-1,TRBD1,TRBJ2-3,TGTGCCAGCAGTGAAGGGCAGGGGGATCTAGATACGCAGTATTTT,CASSEGQGDLDTQYF
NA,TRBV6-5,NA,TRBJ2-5,TGTGCCAGCAGTTACGGGCGAGAGACCCAGTACTTC,CASSYGRETQYF
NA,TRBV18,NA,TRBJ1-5,TGTGCCAGCTCACCACCGGACTGGGGGCGCGGTCAGCCCCAGCATTTT,CASSPPDWGRGQPQHF
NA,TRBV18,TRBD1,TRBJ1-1,TGTGCCAGCTCACCACCGGGACAGGCGGAAGCTTTCTTT,CASSPPGQAEAFF
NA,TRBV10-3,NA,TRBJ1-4,TGTGCCATCAGTGAGCTCGGTAGAGATGAAAAACTGTTTTTT,CAISELGRDEKLFF